This record looks at one TCR beta chain sequence and its context. Antigen unknown. This CDR3 spans 15 amino acids. V was cut by 6 bases and J by 0 bases, with 14 bases left in between. In germline, CDR1 is MNHEY, CDR2 SMNVEV (reference sequence). These data belong to a study of blood T cells in healthy people across ages. The study's findings and limits: The unsorted PBMCs prevented any conclusive comparison of naive versus antigen-experienced cells.

Using a J-beta primer mix together with a sample-barcoded 5' primer, a second PCR was run for roughly 6 to 11 cycles. A single record per CDR3 protein comes from TCRdb applying MiXCR to the 5' RACE reads. Of 1.5 million to 2 million distinct CDR3 sequences in the sample, roughly 30% are singletons; the top ten hold about 7.7%. Sequenced sample: blood. J is TRBJ1-2 and V is TRBV27; maybe TRBD1 (5 bases). The receptor's source is a woman aged 30 to 39 in good health. This CDR3 reads CASRKVGGTNYGYTF. CDR3 in DNA: TGTGCCAGCAGAAAGGTCGGGGGGACTAACTATGGCTACACCTTC.